Shown below are 21 T cell receptor beta chains from a single sample sequenced in a study of T cells in Graves' hyperthyroidism and ophthalmopathy. RNA transcripts yielded amplified TCR beta CDR3 regions. The HTBI primer set drove a first-round RT-PCR of the TCR CDR3. TCRdb re-called the multiplex PCR reads through MiXCR, storing one row per CDR3 protein. The sample lists 300,000 to 450,000 distinct CDR3 sequences; 20% to 25% were seen once. The sample taken for sequencing was blood. The receptors stem from a man between 45 and 60 years old with Graves' hyperthyroidism.

There are a few counts of this clonotype. The gene calls are TRBV6-6 and TRBJ2-7; a possible D gene is TRBD2 (5 bases). The V end was cut by 0 bases, the J end by 1 base, with 10 bases between. In germline, CDR1 is MNHNY, CDR2 SVGAGI (reference sequence). The CDR3 runs 15 residues. The CDR3 region is CASSYSGSASYEQYF. The CDR3 nucleotides are TGTGCCAGCAGTTACTCAGGGAGCGCTTCCTACGAGCAGTACTTC.

The gene calls are TRBV3-1 and TRBJ1-3, with D possibly matching TRBD1 (5 bases). V was shortened by 0 bases and J by 7 bases, with 19 bases between the two germline ends. The germline CDR1 and CDR2 sequences are LGHDT and YNNKEL (reference sequence). This CDR3 spans 17 amino acids. CDR3 loop: CASSQDWRARWGNTIYF. The CDR3 nucleotides are TGTGCCAGCAGCCAAGATTGGCGGGCCAGGTGGGGGAACACCATATATTTT.

The genes are TRBV20-1 and TRBJ2-7; possibly TRBD1 for D (6 bases). Per the germline V gene, CDR1 is DFQATT and CDR2 is SNEGSKA (reference sequence). With 5 bases removed from V and 7 bases from J, the gap between germline ends came to 15 bases. This CDR3 spans 12 amino acids. This CDR3 is CSAARTVNEQYF. The CDR3 DNA reads as TGCAGTGCTGCCAGGACAGTGAATGAGCAGTACTTC.

This clonotype showed up many times. The V and J genes are TRBV28 and TRBJ2-7; tentative D call: TRBD2 (6 bases). Germline CDR1 reads MDHEN; CDR2 reads SYDVKM. Trimming cost V 6 bases and J 1 base, with 7 bases left between them. CDR3 length equals 12 residues. CDR3 DNA sequence: TGTGCCAGCAGCGCGGGATCCTACGAGCAGTACTTC. This gives the protein CASSAGSYEQYF.

The V and J genes are TRBV2 and TRBJ2-5, with 11 positions matching TRBD2. V trimming: 6 bases; J trimming: 2 bases; junction bases outside the gene matches: 5. The CDR3 is made up of 15 amino acids. CDR1 and CDR2 from the germline V gene are SNHLY and FYNNEI. CDR3: CASRKGLAEQETQYF. The CDR3 DNA reads TGTGCCAGCAGGAAGGGACTAGCGGAGCAAGAGACCCAGTACTTC.

This clonotype has only a few counts. This rearrangement joins TRBV2 to TRBJ2-6; D is ambiguous. This CDR3 comprises 17 residues. Germline loops: CDR1 SNHLY, CDR2 FYNNEI. Trimming shortened V by 0 bases and J by 0 bases, and 9 bases separated the two germline ends. This CDR3 is CASSEASRFSGANVLTF. CDR3 DNA sequence: TGTGCCAGCAGTGAAGCGAGTCGGTTCTCTGGGGCCAACGTCCTGACTTTC.

This clonotype was observed at least ten times. The J gene is TRBJ2-7, the V gene TRBV20-1; tentatively, D is TRBD1 (5 bases). CDR1 is DFQATT and CDR2 is SNEGSKA in the germline V gene (reference sequence). V lost 0 bases, J lost 6 bases, and 15 bases lay in between. CDR3 length: 14 residues. The CDR3 coding sequence is TGCAGTGCTAGAGATGTCAGGGCCAATTTCGAGCAGTACTTC. Translated: CSARDVRANFEQYF.

This clonotype was observed a few times. The chain uses TRBV7-9 and TRBJ2-1, with D maybe TRBD2 (6 bases). Per the germline V gene, CDR1 is SEHNR and CDR2 is FQNEAQ (reference sequence). V shed 2 bases and J shed 4 bases, with 12 bases lying between them. The CDR3 is 15 residues long. The CDR3 coding sequence is TGTGCCAGCAGCTTAACCGGGACTTTTTACAATGAGCAGTTCTTC. Residues: CASSLTGTFYNEQFF.

This clonotype was seen only a few times. V gene TRBV20-1 combines with J gene TRBJ2-7; D may be TRBD2 (5 bases). The CDR3 length is 14 residues. Looked up from germline, CDR1 is DFQATT and CDR2 is SNEGSKA (reference sequence). Trimming cost V 1 base and J 5 bases, with 15 bases left between them. CDR3 in DNA: TGCAGTGCTAGAGGTACGGGGTATTTTGACGAGCAGTACTTC. Translating gives CSARGTGYFDEQYF.

The V gene is TRBV9, the J gene TRBJ1-2; possible D gene TRBD1, 5 bases. The ends were cut back, 0 bases at V and 4 bases at J, with 16 bases in the middle. The CDR3 runs to 16 residues. Germline loops: CDR1 SGDLS, CDR2 YYNGEE. CDR3: CASSVDGTADTYGYTF. The CDR3 DNA sequence: TGTGCCAGCAGCGTAGACGGGACCGCTGATACCTATGGCTACACCTTC. Supplemented by reference TRBV9 and TRBJ1-2, the full variable domain reads DSGVTQTPKHLITATGQRVTLRCSPRSGDLSVYWYQQSLDQGLQFLIQYYNGEERAKGNILERFSAQQFPDLHSELNLSSLELGDSALYFCASSVDGTADTYGYTFGSGTRLTVV.

This chain uses TRBV27 with TRBJ2-4, with D unclear. The CDR3 consists of 17 residues. Germline V gene sequence: CDR1 MNHEY, CDR2 SMNVEV (reference sequence). Trimming pared 4 bases from V and 0 bases from J, leaving 16 bases between. In DNA, the CDR3 is TGTGCCAGCAGTTACCGCTCGACAAGTCTAGCCAAAAACATTCAGTACTTC. Amino acids: CASSYRSTSLAKNIQYF.

The rearrangement uses TRBV5-6 and TRBJ2-2; D possibly matches TRBD1 or TRBD2 (5 bases each). With 0 bases removed from V and 4 bases from J, the gap between germline ends came to 13 bases. The CDR3 length is 16 residues. CDR1 is SGHDT and CDR2 is YYEEEE in the germline V gene. The chain's CDR3 is CASSLALEGTTGELFF. The CDR3 region has the DNA TGTGCCAGCAGCTTGGCCCTAGAGGGGACCACCGGGGAGCTGTTTTTT. Based on the CDR3 plus reference TRBV5-6 and TRBJ2-2, the full variable domain is DAGVTQSPTHLIKTRGQQVTLRCSPKSGHDTVSWYQQALGQGPQFIFQYYEEEERQRGNFPDRFSGHQFPNYSSELNVNALLLGDSALYLCASSLALEGTTGELFFGEGSRLTVL.

The chain carries TRBV11-2 and TRBJ1-6; weak D call: TRBD1 (6 bases). Trimming left V 5 bases short and J 9 bases short, with 14 bases between. This CDR3 comprises 14 residues. Per the germline V gene, CDR1 is SGHAT and CDR2 is FQNNGV. CDR3 DNA: TGTGCCAGCAGCAACAGGGTGGCGGGTTCACCCCTCCACTTT. Its protein is CASSNRVAGSPLHF.

This rearrangement joins TRBV6-1 to TRBJ2-7; D is unclear. The CDR3 loop spans 11 amino acids. The germline V gene encodes CDR1 MNHNS and CDR2 SASEGT. The V end lost 7 bases, the J end lost 5 bases, and 9 bases lay between the germline ends. CDR3 DNA sequence: TGTGCCAGCATGAAGGGCGACGAGCAGTACTTC. Its protein product is CASMKGDEQYF.

This clonotype was recorded once. A read error may be the cause here, since a much bigger clone is one base away. The missing conserved phenylalanine or tryptophan at the end of this CDR3 makes a read error likely. Written as DNA, the CDR3 is TGCAGTGCTAGAGCTGGACAGGGTTCTCACGAGCAGTACCTC. It yields the protein CSARAGQGSHEQYL. The chain links TRBV20-1 to TRBJ2-7; 8 positions agree with TRBD1. The ends lost 1 base at V and 5 bases at J; junction bases unmatched: 7. Germline lookup yields CDR1 DFQATT and CDR2 SNEGSKA (reference sequence). This CDR3 has 14 residues.

There are many counts of this clonotype. This sequence joins TRBV6-2 or TRBV6-3 and TRBJ2-7, with D possibly called TRBD1 or TRBD2 (5 bases each). Between the trimmed V and J ends, which lost 8 bases and 4 bases, there was a span of 21 bases. This CDR3 has 15 residues. Germline values: CDR1 MNHEY, CDR2 SVGEGT. CDR3 coding DNA: TGTGCCAGCCGCCCCAGGTCCCGGGACCGTTACGAGCAGTACTTC. Its translation is CASRPRSRDRYEQYF.

The sample holds a few counts of this clonotype. The chain recombines TRBV20-1 with TRBJ1-6; D is unresolved. The CDR3 extends over 12 amino acids. Deletions cut 5 bases from V and 7 bases from J, with 9 bases between. CDR1 and CDR2 (germline): DFQATT, SNEGSKA (reference sequence). The CDR3: CSAARENSPLHF. The CDR3 coding sequence is TGCAGTGCTGCCCGGGAAAATTCACCCCTCCACTTT.

This clonotype occurred a few times. The chain has TRBV18 and TRBJ1-1; D remains ambiguous. Germline V gives CDR1 KGHSH, CDR2 LQKENI. The V end was cut by 3 bases, the J end by 7 bases, with 12 bases between. This CDR3 spans 13 amino acids. The DNA for the CDR3 is TGTGCCAGCTCACCTGACGAGCGCCTTGAAGCTTTCTTT. Protein sequence: CASSPDERLEAFF.

The chain uses TRBV14 and TRBJ1-5, with D perhaps matching TRBD1 (6 bases). Looked up from germline, CDR1 is SGHDN and CDR2 is FVKESK. The CDR3 is made up of 14 amino acids. V was shortened by 3 bases and J by 6 bases, with 12 bases between the two germline ends. The CDR3 DNA reads as TGTGCCAGCAGCCATAGCGGGGGCGGTCAGCCCCAGCATTTT. It translates to CASSHSGGGQPQHF. The variable domain in full, completed from reference TRBV14 and TRBJ1-5, reads EAGVTQFPSHSVIEKGQTVTLRCDPISGHDNLYWYRRVMGKEIKFLLHFVKESKQDESGMPNNRFLAERTGGTYSTLKVQPAELEDSGVYFCASSHSGGGQPQHFGDGTRLSIL.

This clonotype was observed at least ten times. The chain links TRBV7-2 to TRBJ2-7, with a tentative D call TRBD1 (5 bases). The V end lost 5 bases, the J end lost 2 bases, and 16 bases lay between the germline ends. Looked up from germline, CDR1 is SGHTA and CDR2 is FQGNSA. The CDR3 contains 15 residues. The CDR3 DNA follows: TGTGCCAGCAGCCCGAGTCAGGACATCACCTACGAGCAGTACTTC. Protein product: CASSPSQDITYEQYF. Looking up the rest from reference TRBV7-2 and TRBJ2-7 gives the full variable domain: GAGVSQSPSNKVTEKGKDVELRCDPISGHTALYWYRQSLGQGLEFLIYFQGNSAPDKSGLPSDRFSAERTGGSVSTLTIQRTQQEDSAVYLCASSPSQDITYEQYFGPGTRLTVT.

The table lists this clonotype with a few counts. V gene TRBV9 combines with J gene TRBJ1-1; D not resolved. CDR1 and CDR2 from the germline V gene are SGDLS and YYNGEE. The CDR3 is 13 amino acids. V was clipped by 0 bases and J by 3 bases, with 6 bases between them. Here the CDR3 reads CASSVGPYTEAFF. The CDR3 DNA is TGTGCCAGCAGCGTAGGTCCCTACACTGAAGCTTTCTTT.